Listed below are T cell receptor beta chains from one sample, sequenced in a study of blood T cells in healthy people across ages. One entry per CDR3 protein, called by TCRdb with MiXCR from the 5' RACE reads. The repertoire holds 1.5 million to 2 million distinct CDR3 sequences, with around 40% as singletons. Sequences were obtained from blood. The receptors were gathered from a human donor in good health. CDR3s include the opening cysteine and the closing phenylalanine or tryptophan. A D gene is named only where the DNA matches it firmly. Some rows mark clone size as missing; the rest say once, few, many or name a class of expanded clone.

CDR3 DNA: TGTGCCAGTCAGGAGATCTCCTACAATGAGCAGTTCTTC; CDR3 protein: CASQEISYNEQFF; clone size: NA; V gene: TRBV6-5; J gene: TRBJ2-1; D gene: NA
CDR3 DNA: TGTGCTAGTGGTTTGAGGGCCGGGGAGCTGTTTTTT; CDR3 protein: CASGLRAGELFF; clone size: few; V gene: TRBV12-5; J gene: TRBJ2-2; D gene: NA
CDR3 DNA: TGCAGCGTTGACTCTGGAGGGGGCACTGAAGCTTTCTTT; CDR3 protein: CSVDSGGGTEAFF; clone size: few; V gene: TRBV29-1; J gene: TRBJ1-1; D gene: NA
CDR3 DNA: TGTGCCAGCAGTTACTTCTCCACTAGCGGGGGGCGCAAAGAGACCCAGTACTTC; CDR3 protein: CASSYFSTSGGRKETQYF; clone size: NA; V gene: TRBV6-5; J gene: TRBJ2-5; D gene: TRBD2
CDR3 DNA: TGTGCCAGCAGTTACTCTGATCCTTATGAAGCTTTCTTT; CDR3 protein: CASSYSDPYEAFF; clone size: few; V gene: TRBV6-5; J gene: TRBJ1-1; D gene: NA
CDR3 DNA: TGTGCCAGCACTTTCACAGGGGGCTACGAGCAGTACTTC; CDR3 protein: CASTFTGGYEQYF; clone size: NA; V gene: TRBV6-1; J gene: TRBJ2-7; D gene: TRBD1
CDR3 DNA: TGCAGTGCTAGATCAATTGGGCCGGTGGGCTACACCTTC; CDR3 protein: CSARSIGPVGYTF; clone size: NA; V gene: TRBV20-1; J gene: TRBJ1-2; D gene: NA
CDR3 DNA: TGTGCCAGCAGCCAAGATGGGGCAGGGGGCTATGGCTACACCTTC; CDR3 protein: CASSQDGAGGYGYTF; clone size: NA; V gene: TRBV4-2; J gene: TRBJ1-2; D gene: TRBD1
CDR3 DNA: TGTGCCAGCAGTCCGGTGGGCGGAGTAAATCAGCCCCAGCATTTT; CDR3 protein: CASSPVGGVNQPQHF; clone size: NA; V gene: TRBV12-3/TRBV12-4; J gene: TRBJ1-5; D gene: NA
CDR3 DNA: TGTGCCAGCTCACCACCGACCGCTCTAGCAGATACGCAGTATTTT; CDR3 protein: CASSPPTALADTQYF; clone size: NA; V gene: TRBV18; J gene: TRBJ2-3; D gene: NA
CDR3 DNA: TGTGCCAGCAGCTTGGGTCCCAACTTAGGCTTCGGGGCCAACGTCCTGACTTTC; CDR3 protein: CASSLGPNLGFGANVLTF; clone size: NA; V gene: TRBV7-2; J gene: TRBJ2-6; D gene: NA
CDR3 DNA: TGTGCCAGCAGCTTTAAACGAGACGTTTGGGACACTGAAGCTTTCTTT; CDR3 protein: CASSFKRDVWDTEAFF; clone size: NA; V gene: TRBV7-9; J gene: TRBJ1-1; D gene: NA
CDR3 DNA: TGTGCCAGCAGTTTAACAGGGGGGGATATGAACACTGAAGCTTTCTTT; CDR3 protein: CASSLTGGDMNTEAFF; clone size: NA; V gene: TRBV6-6; J gene: TRBJ1-1; D gene: TRBD1
CDR3 DNA: TGTGCCAGCAGCGTAGGAGTGGGGGCAGTTGATACGCAGTATTTT; CDR3 protein: CASSVGVGAVDTQYF; clone size: NA; V gene: TRBV9; J gene: TRBJ2-3; D gene: NA
CDR3 DNA: TGTGCCAGCAGTCCCTGGGACAGCAGCTATGGCTACACCTTC; CDR3 protein: CASSPWDSSYGYTF; clone size: NA; V gene: TRBV12-3/TRBV12-4; J gene: TRBJ1-2; D gene: TRBD1
CDR3 DNA: TGCGCCAGCAGCCAAGAGGACTTTCCCCTTCGAGGTGGCTACACCTTC; CDR3 protein: CASSQEDFPLRGGYTF; clone size: NA; V gene: TRBV4-1; J gene: TRBJ1-2; D gene: NA
CDR3 DNA: TGCACCAGCAGCCCCCGACCCTTGGATCGGGCTAGGAATTCACCCCTCCACTTT; CDR3 protein: CTSSPRPLDRARNSPLHF; clone size: NA; V gene: TRBV1; J gene: TRBJ1-6; D gene: NA
CDR3 DNA: TGTGCCAGCAGCGTCGGGGGGCTTGGTGAGCAGTTCTTC; CDR3 protein: CASSVGGLGEQFF; clone size: NA; V gene: TRBV9; J gene: TRBJ2-1; D gene: NA
CDR3 DNA: TGTGCCACCAGCAGATACAGGGCCTATGGCTACACCTTC; CDR3 protein: CATSRYRAYGYTF; clone size: NA; V gene: TRBV15; J gene: TRBJ1-2; D gene: NA
CDR3 DNA: TGTGCCAGCAGTTCAGTAGGACAGGGGTATGGCTACACCTTC; CDR3 protein: CASSSVGQGYGYTF; clone size: NA; V gene: TRBV6-5; J gene: TRBJ1-2; D gene: TRBD1
CDR3 DNA: TGCGCCAGCAGCCGAGAAGCGGGGGGCTTCTCCTACGAGCAGTACTTC; CDR3 protein: CASSREAGGFSYEQYF; clone size: NA; V gene: TRBV4-3; J gene: TRBJ2-7; D gene: TRBD2
CDR3 DNA: TGTGCCAGCAGTTATTCGGAGGGCGTCGAGCAGTACTTC; CDR3 protein: CASSYSEGVEQYF; clone size: NA; V gene: TRBV6-5; J gene: TRBJ2-7; D gene: NA
CDR3 DNA: TGCAGCGTAGATTCTATGGGACAGGGGCACTATGGCTACACCTTC; CDR3 protein: CSVDSMGQGHYGYTF; clone size: NA; V gene: TRBV29-1; J gene: TRBJ1-2; D gene: TRBD1
CDR3 DNA: TGCGCCAGCAACCCCCACCAGGGGTCCTCTGGGGCCAACGTCCTGACTTTC; CDR3 protein: CASNPHQGSSGANVLTF; clone size: many; V gene: TRBV5-1; J gene: TRBJ2-6; D gene: NA
CDR3 DNA: TGTGCCAGCAGCCCTCGCAGCGGGGTCAGATACAATGAGCAGTTCTTC; CDR3 protein: CASSPRSGVRYNEQFF; clone size: NA; V gene: TRBV7-6; J gene: TRBJ2-1; D gene: TRBD2
CDR3 DNA: TGCAGTGCTGAAACAGGGCCCGCCGGGGAGACCCAGTACTTC; CDR3 protein: CSAETGPAGETQYF; clone size: few; V gene: TRBV20-1; J gene: TRBJ2-5; D gene: NA
CDR3 DNA: TGTGCCAGCAGCTTTGGTTCGGGAACTGAGCAGTACTTC; CDR3 protein: CASSFGSGTEQYF; clone size: few; V gene: TRBV5-5; J gene: TRBJ2-5; D gene: NA
CDR3 DNA: TGTGCCAGCAGTTACTGGGTTAGCGGGGGATCTGAGCAGTTCTTC; CDR3 protein: CASSYWVSGGSEQFF; clone size: NA; V gene: TRBV12-3/TRBV12-4; J gene: TRBJ2-1; D gene: TRBD2
CDR3 DNA: TGCAGTGCTCTAAGACAGGGAGCCTTTCCCCTCCACTTT; CDR3 protein: CSALRQGAFPLHF; clone size: NA; V gene: TRBV20-1; J gene: TRBJ1-6; D gene: TRBD1
CDR3 DNA: TGTGCCAACAGTTTACTCATTTGGGATACGCAGTATTTT; CDR3 protein: CANSLLIWDTQYF; clone size: NA; V gene: TRBV12-3/TRBV12-4; J gene: TRBJ2-3; D gene: NA
CDR3 DNA: TGTGCCAGCAGTTTATTCGTCACAGGGGGGCCCTATGGCTACACCTTC; CDR3 protein: CASSLFVTGGPYGYTF; clone size: NA; V gene: TRBV12-3/TRBV12-4; J gene: TRBJ1-2; D gene: TRBD1
CDR3 DNA: TGTGCCAGCAGCTTAATGATTCTGGATACGCAGTATTTT; CDR3 protein: CASSLMILDTQYF; clone size: NA; V gene: TRBV7-9; J gene: TRBJ2-3; D gene: NA
CDR3 DNA: TGCGCCAGCAGCTTGCATCAGGGTACCTACAATGAGCAGTTCTTC; CDR3 protein: CASSLHQGTYNEQFF; clone size: NA; V gene: TRBV5-1; J gene: TRBJ2-1; D gene: NA
CDR3 DNA: TGTGCCAGCAGTGAAGAGCGGCTAGAGGTAACAGATACGCAGTATTTT; CDR3 protein: CASSEERLEVTDTQYF; clone size: few; V gene: TRBV6-1; J gene: TRBJ2-3; D gene: NA
CDR3 DNA: TGTGCCAGCAGCCAATTAGGGGCGTTTAACATTCAGTACTTC; CDR3 protein: CASSQLGAFNIQYF; clone size: many; V gene: TRBV5-5; J gene: TRBJ2-4; D gene: NA
CDR3 DNA: TGTGCTAGCAGGGACCTACGGAATGAGCAGTTCTTC; CDR3 protein: CASRDLRNEQFF; clone size: few; V gene: TRBV6-2/TRBV6-3; J gene: TRBJ2-1; D gene: NA
CDR3 DNA: TGCAGTGCTAACCCCGGGACAGGGGGCAGAGATACGCAGTATTTT; CDR3 protein: CSANPGTGGRDTQYF; clone size: few; V gene: TRBV20-1; J gene: TRBJ2-3; D gene: TRBD1
CDR3 DNA: TGTGCCAGCCATCGTGGGTCCCCGGGACTAGCGGGGGGGACCGATACGCAGTATTTT; CDR3 protein: CASHRGSPGLAGGTDTQYF; clone size: few; V gene: TRBV6-1; J gene: TRBJ2-3; D gene: TRBD2
CDR3 DNA: TGTGCCAGCAGCCAAGATCCGGGTTGGGGGCGACGCGAGCAGTACTTC; CDR3 protein: CASSQDPGWGRREQYF; clone size: few; V gene: TRBV3-1; J gene: TRBJ2-7; D gene: NA
CDR3 DNA: TGTGCCAGCAGGAACTTCGAGGGGGCGAGAGAGACCCAGTACTTC; CDR3 protein: CASRNFEGARETQYF; clone size: few; V gene: TRBV28; J gene: TRBJ2-5; D gene: TRBD1
CDR3 DNA: TGCGCCAGCAGCTTGGTCGAGAACACTGAAGTTTTCTTT; CDR3 protein: CASSLVENTEVFF; clone size: few; V gene: TRBV5-1; J gene: TRBJ1-1; D gene: NA
CDR3 DNA: TGTGCCAGCAGTTACCTAATCGGGAGAGGGGGCGCGAACAATGAGCAGTTCTTC; CDR3 protein: CASSYLIGRGGANNEQFF; clone size: NA; V gene: TRBV6-2/TRBV6-3; J gene: TRBJ2-1; D gene: NA
CDR3 DNA: TGTGCCAGCAGTCACATTCCCTATGGCTACACCTTC; CDR3 protein: CASSHIPYGYTF; clone size: few; V gene: TRBV6-6; J gene: TRBJ1-2; D gene: NA
CDR3 DNA: TGTGCCACCAGCCCTCAGACGGGTTCCTACGAGCAGTACTTC; CDR3 protein: CATSPQTGSYEQYF; clone size: NA; V gene: TRBV15; J gene: TRBJ2-7; D gene: NA
CDR3 DNA: TGTGCCAGCAGTAGTAGCGGGGGTGGTAACGAGCAGTACTTC; CDR3 protein: CASSSSGGGNEQYF; clone size: NA; V gene: TRBV27; J gene: TRBJ2-7; D gene: TRBD2
CDR3 DNA: TGTGCCAGCAGCGTAGACACCTTGAACACTGAAGCTTTCTTT; CDR3 protein: CASSVDTLNTEAFF; clone size: NA; V gene: TRBV9; J gene: TRBJ1-1; D gene: NA
CDR3 DNA: TGTGCCAGCAGCATGGGAAGGGGACCCTACGAGCAGTACTTC; CDR3 protein: CASSMGRGPYEQYF; clone size: NA; V gene: TRBV27; J gene: TRBJ2-7; D gene: NA
CDR3 DNA: TGTGCCAGCAGCCTGCCTAGCGCCACAGATACGCAGTATTTT; CDR3 protein: CASSLPSATDTQYF; clone size: NA; V gene: TRBV3-1; J gene: TRBJ2-3; D gene: NA
CDR3 DNA: TGTGCCAGCAGCGAGCCCCGGGACAGGGCTTACGAGCAGTACTTC; CDR3 protein: CASSEPRDRAYEQYF; clone size: NA; V gene: TRBV9; J gene: TRBJ2-7; D gene: TRBD1